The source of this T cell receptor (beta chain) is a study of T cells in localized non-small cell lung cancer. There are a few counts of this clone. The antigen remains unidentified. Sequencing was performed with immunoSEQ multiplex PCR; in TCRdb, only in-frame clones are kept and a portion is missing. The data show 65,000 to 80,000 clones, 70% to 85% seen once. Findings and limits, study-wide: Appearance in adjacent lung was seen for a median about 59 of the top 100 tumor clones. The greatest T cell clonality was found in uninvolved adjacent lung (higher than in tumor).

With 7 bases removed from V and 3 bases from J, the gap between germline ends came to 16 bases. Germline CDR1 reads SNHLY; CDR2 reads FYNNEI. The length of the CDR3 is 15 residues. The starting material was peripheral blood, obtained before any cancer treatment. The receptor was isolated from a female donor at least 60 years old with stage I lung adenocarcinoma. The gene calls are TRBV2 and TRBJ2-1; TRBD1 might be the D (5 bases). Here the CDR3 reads CASIALKGHYNEQFF. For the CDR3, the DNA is TGTGCCAGCATAGCCCTTAAGGGGCACTACAATGAGCAGTTCTTC.